One and the same sample provided the 6 T cell receptor beta chains below, sequenced in a study of cytomegalovirus exposure and HLA in healthy donors. PCR involved 60 Vbeta and 13 Jbeta primers. Sequencing was performed with immunoSEQ multiplex PCR; in TCRdb, only in-frame clones are kept and a portion is missing. There are 150,000 to 200,000 clones in the sample; about two thirds occur only once, and 4% to 5.5% lies in the top ten. The sample consisted of PBMCs. Receptor source: a woman aged 18-29 years in good health and CMV-seropositive.

This clone was seen a few times. This chain uses TRBV6-5 with TRBJ1-2; D perhaps matches TRBD1 (5 bases). The length of the CDR3 is 14 residues. V was trimmed by 9 bases and J by 4 bases, leaving 18 bases between them. Per the germline V gene, CDR1 is MNHEY and CDR2 is SVGAGI. CDR3 sequence reads: CASRFGTPFYGYTF. For the CDR3, the DNA is TGTGCCAGTCGGTTTGGGACTCCGTTCTATGGCTACACCTTC.

This chain links TRBV29-1 with TRBJ2-2; 7 bases are shared with TRBD2. Germline-derived CDR1 and CDR2 are SQVTM and ANQGSEA. The length of the CDR3 is 13 residues. V trimming: 4 bases; J trimming: 7 bases; junction bases outside the gene matches: 6. CDR3 sequence: CSVASGTFGELFF. In DNA form, the CDR3 reads TGCAGCGTTGCCAGCGGGACGTTCGGGGAGCTGTTTTTT.

The V call is TRBV13, the J call TRBJ2-2, with a possible D match to TRBD1 (6 bases). There are 13 residues in the CDR3. Germline V gene sequence: CDR1 PRHDT, CDR2 FYEKMQ (reference sequence). Trimming shortened V by 5 bases and J by 2 bases, and 6 bases separated the two germline ends. CDR3 residues: CASSGGNTGELFF. In nucleotides, the CDR3 is TGTGCCAGCAGCGGGGGCAACACCGGGGAGCTGTTTTTT.

The V gene is TRBV7-3, the J gene TRBJ1-1; unclear D gene. V lost 4 bases to trimming and J lost 4 bases, with 10 bases between them. There are 13 residues in the CDR3. Per germline, CDR1 SGHTA and CDR2 FQGTGA. The CDR3, as DNA: TGTGCCAGCAGCTCAACCGGGTCCACTGAAGCTTTCTTT. Translated, it gives CASSSTGSTEAFF.

The chain has TRBV27 and TRBJ1-5; possible D gene TRBD1, 6 bases. The CDR3 sequence is 13 residues long. Germline V gene lookup returns CDR1 MNHEY and CDR2 SMNVEV (reference sequence). Trimming shortened V by 6 bases and J by 5 bases, and 11 bases separated the two germline ends. CDR3 coding DNA: TGTGCCAGCAGAGGACAGACTCATCAGCCCCAGCATTTT. Its translation is CASRGQTHQPQHF.

This chain uses TRBV5-1 with TRBJ2-1; 7 nucleotides agree with TRBD1. V trimming: 4 bases; J trimming: 3 bases; junction bases outside the gene matches: 4. The CDR3 covers 14 residues. Per germline, CDR1 SGHRS and CDR2 YFSETQ. CDR3 sequence reads: CASSEGQIYNEQFF. The CDR3 coding sequence is TGCGCCAGCAGCGAGGGACAGATCTACAATGAGCAGTTCTTC.